This T cell receptor (beta chain) was sequenced in a study of blood T cell repertoires in COVID-19. The wider study: COVID-19 samples, acute and convalescent, were from the United States, Italy and Spain. From T cells, B-cell-depleted T cells, or PBMCs came the material, which was cDNA or gDNA.

Allocation to cohorts depended on clinical history reported by the participants. In the authors' workflow: Amplification of reference gene primers was used by the study to estimate nucleated cell counts. Produced via immunoSEQ multiplex PCR; TCRdb's table is partial and in-frame only. D and trimming come from the DNA, and the V and J calls and clone size come from that table. The table records about 200,000 clones, more than 70% of them present only once. Germline-derived CDR1 and CDR2 are SGHTS and YDEGEE. The V segment lost 4 bases and the J segment 6 bases; nucleotides outside the gene matches: 9. This CDR3 contains 15 residues.

Sequencing used PBMCs or T cells enriched from blood (not recorded which). The chain uses TRBV5-8 and TRBJ2-1; 8 bases fit TRBD2. This TCR came from a middle-aged woman with acute COVID-19. The CDR3 sequence is CASSGGTRLFNEQFF. The CDR3 nucleotides are TGTGCCAGCAGCGGGGGGACTAGACTTTTCAATGAGCAGTTCTTC.